A selection of T cell receptor beta chains follows, all from one sample in a study of T cells in Graves' hyperthyroidism and ophthalmopathy. TCRdb recomputed calls from the multiplex PCR reads with MiXCR, one row per CDR3 protein. The sample yields almost 350,000 distinct CDR3 sequences, around 18% seen once. The sequencing input was blood. All receptors come from a woman in her thirties or forties with Graves' ophthalmopathy. The CDR3 runs from the conserved cysteine through the conserved F or W.

v_call: TRBV30; cdr3_aa: CAWSPGQAYEQYF
v_call: TRBV28; cdr3_aa: CASSFFRSQETQYF
v_call: TRBV7-9; cdr3_aa: CASSLAREDTEAFF
v_call: TRBV20-1; cdr3_aa: CSARRQENQPQHF
v_call: TRBV12-3/TRBV12-4; cdr3_aa: CASGPGSYEQYF
v_call: TRBV20-1; cdr3_aa: CSALSPSWYEQYF
v_call: TRBV6-1; cdr3_aa: CASSEQGGQGQPQHF
v_call: TRBV6-2/TRBV6-3; cdr3_aa: CASGAGKISNQPQHF
v_call: TRBV11-2; cdr3_aa: CASSSSSTSGYTF
v_call: TRBV4-1; cdr3_aa: CASSRDRGSETQYF
v_call: TRBV6-1; cdr3_aa: CASKGETNTGELFF
v_call: TRBV9; cdr3_aa: CASSVADTEAFF
v_call: TRBV20-1; cdr3_aa: CGGVGDGNTIYF
v_call: TRBV20-1; cdr3_aa: CSAADVRYTEAFF
v_call: TRBV11-1; cdr3_aa: CASSSGLAGSTGELFF
v_call: TRBV18; cdr3_aa: CASSPSPTSNSNQPQHF
v_call: TRBV7-3; cdr3_aa: CASSQSRAGLGLYEQYF
v_call: TRBV12-3/TRBV12-4; cdr3_aa: CASSLLQGHEQYF
v_call: TRBV10-2; cdr3_aa: CASSDFGTKAGEQYF
v_call: TRBV6-5; cdr3_aa: CASSYRGLNTEAFF
v_call: TRBV6-1; cdr3_aa: CASRDSLNEQYF
v_call: TRBV11-1; cdr3_aa: CASSPPTGESSYEQYF
v_call: TRBV11-2; cdr3_aa: CASSFGHPYEQYF
v_call: TRBV24-1; cdr3_aa: CATSEWTGVVFEQYF
v_call: TRBV4-1; cdr3_aa: CASSQDPTTADYGYTF
v_call: TRBV6-1; cdr3_aa: CASRDRAGGSERYF
v_call: TRBV12-3/TRBV12-4; cdr3_aa: CASSFDYQPQHF
v_call: TRBV4-2; cdr3_aa: CASSPETLTYEQYF